This T cell receptor (beta chain) was sequenced for a study of response to subunit inactivated influenza vaccine. General study findings and limits: The study's authors posited that every seasonal influenza vaccination enlists few new T cells.

Each CDR3 protein is one row after TCRdb ran MiXCR on the RT-PCR reads. The sample lists 800,000 to 1,000,000 distinct CDR3 sequences; 21% were seen once. On this clonotype itself: As yet, its antigen is unknown.

The CDR3 length is 16 residues. The germline gives CDR1 SGHRS, CDR2 YFSETQ. The junction had 5 bases not matched to a gene; V was cut back by 4 bases and J by 4 bases. The TCR was taken from a man aged 45-65 years who received an inactivated influenza vaccine. This chain joins TRBV5-1 and TRBJ2-7, with TRBD2 matching over 16 bases. The sequencing here drew on PBMCs from blood, taken more than 4 days after vaccination. The CDR3 sequence: CASSQGTSGRGYEQYF. The CDR3 region has the DNA TGCGCCAGCAGCCAAGGGACTAGCGGGAGGGGGTACGAGCAGTACTTC.